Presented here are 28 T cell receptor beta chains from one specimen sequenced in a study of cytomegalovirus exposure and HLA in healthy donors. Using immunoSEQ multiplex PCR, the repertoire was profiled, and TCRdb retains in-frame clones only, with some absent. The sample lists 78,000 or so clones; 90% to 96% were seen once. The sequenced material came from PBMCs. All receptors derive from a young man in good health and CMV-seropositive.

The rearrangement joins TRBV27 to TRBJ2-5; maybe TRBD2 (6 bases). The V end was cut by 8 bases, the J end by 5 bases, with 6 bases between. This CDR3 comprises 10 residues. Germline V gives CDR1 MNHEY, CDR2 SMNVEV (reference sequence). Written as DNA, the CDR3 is TGTGCCAGCGGGGGGGAGACCCAGTACTTC. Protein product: CASGGETQYF.

As DNA, the CDR3 is TGTGCCAGCAGCACTGTGGGGGGGACCACCCCCCACGAGCAGTACTTC. Translated: CASSTVGGTTPHEQYF. This chain uses TRBV7-9 with TRBJ2-7; TRBD2 agrees at 7 bases. Germline trimming cut 5 bases from V and 5 bases from J; bases unmatched to any gene: 15. This CDR3 spans 16 amino acids. Germline V gene sequence: CDR1 SEHNR, CDR2 FQNEAQ (reference sequence).

CDR3 loop: CASSSSSGSATGELFF. CDR3 sequence (DNA): TGCGCCAGCAGCTCCTCTAGCGGGAGTGCTACCGGGGAGCTGTTTTTT. J is TRBJ2-2 and V is TRBV5-1; 10 nucleotides agree with TRBD2. This CDR3 region has 16 residues. The germline gives CDR1 SGHRS, CDR2 YFSETQ. After removal of 3 bases from V and 5 bases from J, the junction contained 7 bases not matched to a gene.

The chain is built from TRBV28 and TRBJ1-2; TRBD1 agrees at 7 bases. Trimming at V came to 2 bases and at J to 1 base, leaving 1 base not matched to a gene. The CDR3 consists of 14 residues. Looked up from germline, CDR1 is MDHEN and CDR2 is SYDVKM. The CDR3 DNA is TGTGCCAGCAGTTTAGGGACAGATAACTATGGCTACACCTTC. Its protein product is CASSLGTDNYGYTF.

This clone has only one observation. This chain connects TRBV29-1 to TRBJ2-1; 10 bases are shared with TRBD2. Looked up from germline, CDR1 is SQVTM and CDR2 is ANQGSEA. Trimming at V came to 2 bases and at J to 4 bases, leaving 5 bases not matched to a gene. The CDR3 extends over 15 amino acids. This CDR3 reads CSVELLAGVYNEQFF. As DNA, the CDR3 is TGCAGCGTTGAACTTCTAGCGGGAGTGTACAATGAGCAGTTCTTC.

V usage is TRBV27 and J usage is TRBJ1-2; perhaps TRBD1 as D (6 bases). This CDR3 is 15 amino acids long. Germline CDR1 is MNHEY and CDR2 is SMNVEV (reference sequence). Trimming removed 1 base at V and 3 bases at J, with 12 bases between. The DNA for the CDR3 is TGTGCCAGCAGTTTATTTACAGGGTTGGACTATGGCTACACCTTC. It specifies CASSLFTGLDYGYTF.

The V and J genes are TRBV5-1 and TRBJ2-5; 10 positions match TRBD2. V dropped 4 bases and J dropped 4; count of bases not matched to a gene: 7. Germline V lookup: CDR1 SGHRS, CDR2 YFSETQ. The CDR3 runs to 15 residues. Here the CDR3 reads CASSPLAGRRETQYF. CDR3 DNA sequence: TGCGCCAGCAGCCCACTAGCGGGAAGGAGAGAGACCCAGTACTTC.

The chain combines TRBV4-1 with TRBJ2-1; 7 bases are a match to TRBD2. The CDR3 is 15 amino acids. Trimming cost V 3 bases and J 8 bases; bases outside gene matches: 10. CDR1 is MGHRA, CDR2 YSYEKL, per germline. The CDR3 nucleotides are TGCGCCAGCAGCCACACCGCCGGGACTAATGATGAGCAGTTCTTC. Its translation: CASSHTAGTNDEQFF.

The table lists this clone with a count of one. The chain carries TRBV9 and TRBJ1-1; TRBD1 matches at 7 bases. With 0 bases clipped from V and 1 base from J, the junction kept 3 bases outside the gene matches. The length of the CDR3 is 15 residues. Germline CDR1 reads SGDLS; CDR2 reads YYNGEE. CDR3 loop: CASSVGGTANTEAFF. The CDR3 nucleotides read TGTGCCAGCAGCGTAGGGGGGACAGCGAACACTGAAGCTTTCTTT.

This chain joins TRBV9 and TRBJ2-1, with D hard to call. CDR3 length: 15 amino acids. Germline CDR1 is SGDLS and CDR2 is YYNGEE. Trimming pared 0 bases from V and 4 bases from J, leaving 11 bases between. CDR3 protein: CASSVGGAQYNEQFF. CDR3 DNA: TGTGCCAGCAGCGTAGGCGGAGCGCAGTACAATGAGCAGTTCTTC.

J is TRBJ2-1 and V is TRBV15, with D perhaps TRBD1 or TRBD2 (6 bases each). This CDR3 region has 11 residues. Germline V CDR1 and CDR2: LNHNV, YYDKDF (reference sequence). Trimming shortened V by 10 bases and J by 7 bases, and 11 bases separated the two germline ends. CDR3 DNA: TGTGCCATCAGGAGGGGGAATGAGCAGTTCTTC. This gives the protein CAIRRGNEQFF. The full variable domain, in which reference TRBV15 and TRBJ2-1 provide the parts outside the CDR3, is DAMVIQNPRYQVTQFGKPVTLSCSQTLNHNVMYWYQQKSSQAPKLLFHYYDKDFNNEADTPDNFQSRRPNTSFCFLDIRSPGLGDTAMYLCAIRRGNEQFFGPGTRLTVL.

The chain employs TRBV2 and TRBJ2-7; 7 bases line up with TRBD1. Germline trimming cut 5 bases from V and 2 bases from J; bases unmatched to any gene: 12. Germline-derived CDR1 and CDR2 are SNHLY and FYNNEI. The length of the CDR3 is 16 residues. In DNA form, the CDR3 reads TGTGCCAGCAGTACCCCCCGGGACAGAAGAGCCTACGAGCAGTACTTC. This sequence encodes CASSTPRDRRAYEQYF. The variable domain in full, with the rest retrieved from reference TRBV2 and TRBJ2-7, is EPEVTQTPSHQVTQMGQEVILRCVPISNHLYFYWYRQILGQKVEFLVSFYNNEISEKSEIFDDQFSVERPDGSNFTLKIRSTKLEDSAMYFCASSTPRDRRAYEQYFGPGTRLTVT.

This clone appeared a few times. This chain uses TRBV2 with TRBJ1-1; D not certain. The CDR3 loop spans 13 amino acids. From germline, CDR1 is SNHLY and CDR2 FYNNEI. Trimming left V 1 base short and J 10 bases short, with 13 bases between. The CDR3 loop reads CASSEELGTRAFF. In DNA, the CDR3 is TGTGCCAGCAGTGAAGAACTAGGAACTAGAGCTTTCTTT.

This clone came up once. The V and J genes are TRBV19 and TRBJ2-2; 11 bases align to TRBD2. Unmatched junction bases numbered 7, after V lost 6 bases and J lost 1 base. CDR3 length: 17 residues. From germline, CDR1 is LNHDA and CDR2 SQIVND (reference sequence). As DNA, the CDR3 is TGTGCCAGTAGCTTGAGACTAGCGGGGATGAACACCGGGGAGCTGTTTTTT. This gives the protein CASSLRLAGMNTGELFF.

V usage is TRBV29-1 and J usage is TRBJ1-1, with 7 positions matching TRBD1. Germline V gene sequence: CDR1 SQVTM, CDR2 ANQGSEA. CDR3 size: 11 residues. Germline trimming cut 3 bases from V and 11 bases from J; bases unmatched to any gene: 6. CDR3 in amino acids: CSVDLDRAAFF. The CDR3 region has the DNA TGCAGCGTTGATCTAGACAGGGCTGCTTTCTTT.

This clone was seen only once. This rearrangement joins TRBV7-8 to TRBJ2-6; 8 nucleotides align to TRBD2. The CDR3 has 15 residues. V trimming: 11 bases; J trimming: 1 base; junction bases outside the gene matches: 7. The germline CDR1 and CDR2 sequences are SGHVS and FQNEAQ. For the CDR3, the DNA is TGTGCCGCAAAGCGGGAGCTTTCTGGGGCCAACGTCCTGACTTTC. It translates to CAAKRELSGANVLTF.

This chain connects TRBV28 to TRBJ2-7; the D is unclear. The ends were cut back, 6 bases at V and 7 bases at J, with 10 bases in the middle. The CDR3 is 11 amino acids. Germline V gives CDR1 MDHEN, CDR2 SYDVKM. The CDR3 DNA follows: TGTGCCAGCAGCTCCGCGAAGGAGCAGTACTTC. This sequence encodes CASSSAKEQYF.

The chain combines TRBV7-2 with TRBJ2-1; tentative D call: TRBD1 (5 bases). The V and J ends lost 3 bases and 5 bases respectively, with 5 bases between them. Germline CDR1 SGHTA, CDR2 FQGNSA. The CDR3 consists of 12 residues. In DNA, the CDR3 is TGTGCCAGCAGCTTGACAGACAATGAGCAGTTCTTC. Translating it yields CASSLTDNEQFF.

The CDR3 is CASSQGGWSEKLFF. In nucleotides, the CDR3 is TGTGCCAGCAGCCAAGGAGGGTGGAGTGAAAAACTGTTTTTT. This rearrangement joins TRBV14 to TRBJ1-4, with D unclear. This CDR3 region has 14 residues. From germline, CDR1 is SGHDN and CDR2 FVKESK. Trimming took off 1 base at V and 7 bases at J, with 10 bases between the two ends. The whole variable domain, filled in from reference TRBV14 and TRBJ1-4, reads EAGVTQFPSHSVIEKGQTVTLRCDPISGHDNLYWYRRVMGKEIKFLLHFVKESKQDESGMPNNRFLAERTGGTYSTLKVQPAELEDSGVYFCASSQGGWSEKLFFGSGTQLSVL.

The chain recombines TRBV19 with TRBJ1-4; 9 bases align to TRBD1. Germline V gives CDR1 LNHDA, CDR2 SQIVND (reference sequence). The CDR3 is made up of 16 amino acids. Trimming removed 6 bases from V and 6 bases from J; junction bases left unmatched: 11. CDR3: CASSKGQGQYYEKLFF. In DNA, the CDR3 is TGTGCCAGTAGCAAAGGACAGGGGCAGTATTATGAAAAACTGTTTTTT.

The DNA for the CDR3 is TGTGCCAGCGGGGTCGGACAGGGGGCGGCCGGGGAGCTGTTTTTT. Amino acid sequence: CASGVGQGAAGELFF. This chain links TRBV6-1 with TRBJ2-2; TRBD1 aligns across 11 bases. The ends lost 8 bases at V and 6 bases at J; junction bases unmatched: 8. CDR1 is MNHNS, CDR2 SASEGT, per germline. The CDR3 consists of 15 residues.

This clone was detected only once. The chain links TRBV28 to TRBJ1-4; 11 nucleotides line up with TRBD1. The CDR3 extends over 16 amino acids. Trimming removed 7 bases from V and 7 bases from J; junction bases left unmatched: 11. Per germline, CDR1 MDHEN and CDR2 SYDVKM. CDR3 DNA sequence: TGTGCCAGCAACCGGGACAGGGGGTTTCCGAGTGAAAAACTGTTTTTT. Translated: CASNRDRGFPSEKLFF.

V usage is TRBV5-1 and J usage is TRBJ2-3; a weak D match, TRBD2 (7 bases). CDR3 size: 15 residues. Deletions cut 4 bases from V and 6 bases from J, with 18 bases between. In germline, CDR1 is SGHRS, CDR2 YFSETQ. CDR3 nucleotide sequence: TGCGCCAGCAGCGGCGGGGGCCCCTTAGCGGATACGCAGTATTTT. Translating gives CASSGGGPLADTQYF.

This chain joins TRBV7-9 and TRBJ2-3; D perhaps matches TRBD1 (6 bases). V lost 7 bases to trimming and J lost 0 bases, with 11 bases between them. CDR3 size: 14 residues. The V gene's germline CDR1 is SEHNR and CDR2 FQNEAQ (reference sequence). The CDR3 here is CASTRGPSTDTQYF. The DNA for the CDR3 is TGTGCCAGCACCAGGGGCCCCAGCACAGATACGCAGTATTTT.

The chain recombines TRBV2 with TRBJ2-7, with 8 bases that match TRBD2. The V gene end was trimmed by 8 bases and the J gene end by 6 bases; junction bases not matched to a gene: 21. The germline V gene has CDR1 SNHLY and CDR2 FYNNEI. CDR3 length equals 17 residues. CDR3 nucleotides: TGTGCCAGCTCCACGTTGGGCTATGGTAGCGGGATAGGCGAGCAGTACTTC. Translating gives CASSTLGYGSGIGEQYF.

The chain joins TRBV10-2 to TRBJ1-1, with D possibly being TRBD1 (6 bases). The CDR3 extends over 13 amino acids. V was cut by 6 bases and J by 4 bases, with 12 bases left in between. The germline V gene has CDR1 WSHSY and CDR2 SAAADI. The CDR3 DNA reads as TGCGCCAGCAGGAGAGGGGGGGGCACTGAAGCTTTCTTT. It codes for CASRRGGGTEAFF.

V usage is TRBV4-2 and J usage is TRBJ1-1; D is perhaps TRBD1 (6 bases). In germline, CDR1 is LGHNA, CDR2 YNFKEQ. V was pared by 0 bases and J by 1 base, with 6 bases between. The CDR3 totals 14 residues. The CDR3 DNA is TGTGCCAGCAGCCAAGACAGGGGGAACACTGAAGCTTTCTTT. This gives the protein CASSQDRGNTEAFF.

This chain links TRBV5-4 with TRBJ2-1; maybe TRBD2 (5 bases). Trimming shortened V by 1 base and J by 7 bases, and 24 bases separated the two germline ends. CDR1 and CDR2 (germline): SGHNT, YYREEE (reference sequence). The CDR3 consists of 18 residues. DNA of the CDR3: TGTGCCAGCAGCTTGTCCTTTACTAGTGCGGCCATGGGGAATGAGCAGTTCTTC. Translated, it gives CASSLSFTSAAMGNEQFF.